The source of this TCR beta chain is a study of T cells in Graves' hyperthyroidism and ophthalmopathy. This clonotype has ten or more counts. Its antigen is not identified. Study results and caveats: A 13 V-J model separated ophthalmopathy from stable hyperthyroidism. The model foresaw ophthalmopathy a median roughly 6 months prior to onset.

Researchers amplified the TCR beta CDR3 regions from RNA transcripts. The study used the HTBI primer set for a first-round RT-PCR of the TCR CDR3. TCRdb re-called the multiplex PCR reads with MiXCR, one entry per CDR3 protein. Of under 350,000 distinct CDR3 sequences listed, about 21% are singletons. Hyperthyroidism was newly diagnosed in patients aged 18 to 65 (duration under 2 months). This CDR3 has 14 residues. The germline gives CDR1 DFQATT, CDR2 SNEGSKA (reference sequence). Trimming at V came to 3 bases and at J to 7 bases, leaving 6 bases not matched to a gene. Sequenced: blood. The TCR originated in a woman aged 45 to 65 with Graves' hyperthyroidism. This chain joins TRBV20-1 and TRBJ2-1, with 10 bases identical to TRBD2. CDR3 protein: CSASRASGRNEQFF. The CDR3 nucleotides read TGCAGTGCTAGTCGGGCTAGCGGGAGAAATGAGCAGTTCTTC.